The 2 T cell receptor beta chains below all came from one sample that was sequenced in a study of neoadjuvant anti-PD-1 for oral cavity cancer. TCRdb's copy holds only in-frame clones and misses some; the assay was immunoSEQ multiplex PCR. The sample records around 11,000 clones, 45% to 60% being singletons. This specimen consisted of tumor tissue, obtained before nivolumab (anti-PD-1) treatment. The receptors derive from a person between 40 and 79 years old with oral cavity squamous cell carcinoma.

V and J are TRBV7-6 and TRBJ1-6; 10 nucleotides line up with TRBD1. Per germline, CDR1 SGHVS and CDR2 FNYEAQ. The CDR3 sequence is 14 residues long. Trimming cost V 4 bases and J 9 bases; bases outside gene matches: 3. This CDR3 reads CASSSGTGVSPLHF. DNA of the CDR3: TGTGCCAGCAGCTCAGGGACAGGGGTTTCACCCCTCCACTTT.

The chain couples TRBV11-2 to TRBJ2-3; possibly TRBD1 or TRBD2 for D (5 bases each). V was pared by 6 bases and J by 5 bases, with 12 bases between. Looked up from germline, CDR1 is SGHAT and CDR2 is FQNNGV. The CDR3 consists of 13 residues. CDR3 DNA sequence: TGTGCCAGCAGGAGAGGGGCCGAAGATACGCAGTATTTT. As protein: CASRRGAEDTQYF.